Following are 30 T cell receptor beta chains from one sample sequenced in a study of T cell changes during pregnancy in multiple sclerosis. Only in-frame clones appear in the TCRdb table, and some are missing; sequencing was by immunoSEQ multiplex PCR. The table includes over 75,000 clones, approximately 92% detected once. Sequencing was performed on peripheral blood, taken in the first trimester of pregnancy. These TCRs come from a female donor with multiple sclerosis, enrolled in a pregnancy study.

V is TRBV9 and J is TRBJ1-1, with TRBD1 identical over 7 bases. Germline CDR1 and CDR2: SGDLS and YYNGEE. Trimming removed 0 bases from V and 8 bases from J; junction bases left unmatched: 10. The CDR3 extends over 15 amino acids. DNA of the CDR3: TGTGCCAGCAGCGTAGAGGACAGGATGTACAAGGAAGCTTTCTTT. It translates to CASSVEDRMYKEAFF.

This chain connects TRBV19 to TRBJ1-2, with a weak D call TRBD1 (5 bases). There are 10 residues in the CDR3. The germline V gene has CDR1 LNHDA and CDR2 SQIVND (reference sequence). V lost 6 bases, J lost 11 bases, and 10 bases lay in between. The DNA of the CDR3 is TGTGCCAGTAGCGCGAAGGGGTACACCTTC. It specifies CASSAKGYTF.

CDR3 amino acids: CASRRDRVVYEQYF. CDR3 in DNA: TGTGCCAGCAGAAGGGACAGGGTAGTTTACGAGCAGTACTTC. The rearrangement links TRBV28 to TRBJ2-7, with 9 bases aligning to TRBD1. Germline lookup yields CDR1 MDHEN and CDR2 SYDVKM. V gave up 6 bases and J gave up 4 bases; unmatched junction bases: 7. CDR3 length equals 14 residues.

The genes are TRBV10-1 and TRBJ1-6, with D unresolved. The germline gives CDR1 WNHNN, CDR2 SYGVQD (reference sequence). The length of the CDR3 is 15 residues. Trimming removed 8 bases from V and 8 bases from J, with 19 bases in between. The CDR3 spells CASSRLPGGDSPLHF. For the CDR3, the DNA is TGCGCCAGCTCCCGACTCCCAGGCGGGGATTCACCCCTCCACTTT.

The chain has TRBV7-9 and TRBJ2-1; the match to TRBD1 covers 8 bases. Trimming at V came to 1 base and at J to 14 bases, leaving 1 base not matched to a gene. Per the germline V gene, CDR1 is SEHNR and CDR2 is FQNEAQ (reference sequence). The CDR3 is 11 residues long. The CDR3 reads CASSLGTGKFF. CDR3 nucleotides: TGTGCCAGCAGCTTAGGGACAGGGAAGTTCTTC.

The chain couples TRBV10-3 to TRBJ2-7, with D possibly being TRBD2 (5 bases). The V gene's germline CDR1 is ENHRY and CDR2 SYGVKD. V lost 0 bases and J 6 bases, leaving 9 bases between the germline ends. This CDR3 is built from 13 residues. DNA for the CDR3: TGTGCCATCAGTGAGTCCGGGGATCTCGAGCAGTACTTC. Encoded protein: CAISESGDLEQYF.

The genes are TRBV5-5 and TRBJ2-3; D is unclear. Trimming took off 0 bases at V and 2 bases at J, with 4 bases between the two ends. The germline V gene has CDR1 SGHKS and CDR2 YYEKEE (reference sequence). The CDR3 contains 13 residues. The CDR3 loop reads CASSLASTDTQYF. CDR3 bases: TGTGCCAGCAGCTTGGCCTCCACAGATACGCAGTATTTT.

This clone appeared a few times. The V call is TRBV28, the J call TRBJ1-1; TRBD1 might be the D (5 bases). V was shortened by 3 bases and J by 9 bases, with 14 bases between the two germline ends. From germline, CDR1 is MDHEN and CDR2 SYDVKM. The CDR3 contains 13 residues. CDR3 nucleotides: TGTGCCAGCAGTTTCCCCCCCGGGGGAAAAGCTTTCTTT. Translated: CASSFPPGGKAFF.

This chain's CDR3 is CASSLGAGGQETQYF. As DNA, the CDR3 is TGTGCCAGCAGCTTAGGAGCGGGAGGACAAGAGACCCAGTACTTC. This rearrangement joins TRBV7-6 to TRBJ2-5, with 9 bases aligning to TRBD2. V dropped 1 base and J dropped 2; count of bases not matched to a gene: 2. This CDR3 contains 15 residues. Germline V gene lookup returns CDR1 SGHVS and CDR2 FNYEAQ.

This chain joins TRBV18 and TRBJ2-7; 13 bases agree with TRBD2. Per the germline V gene, CDR1 is KGHSH and CDR2 is LQKENI. The CDR3 loop spans 15 amino acids. V dropped 4 bases and J dropped 4; count of bases not matched to a gene: 4. This CDR3 is CASSLGLAGAYEQYF. The CDR3 region has the DNA TGTGCCAGCTCACTTGGACTAGCGGGAGCTTACGAGCAGTACTTC.

This clone was observed a few times. The gene calls are TRBV2 and TRBJ1-5; the D gene is possibly TRBD1 (6 bases). The V end lost 5 bases, the J end lost 1 base, and 9 bases lay between the germline ends. The CDR3 sequence is 14 residues long. Germline CDR1 SNHLY, CDR2 FYNNEI. CDR3 residues: CASSKDRSNQPQHF. The CDR3 nucleotides read TGTGCCAGCAGTAAGGACAGAAGCAATCAGCCCCAGCATTTT.

This sequence joins TRBV5-6 and TRBJ2-1; 8 bases fit TRBD2. V shed 2 bases and J 10 bases; nucleotides not matched to a gene: 11. The CDR3 covers 15 residues. Germline CDR1 reads SGHDT; CDR2 reads YYEEEE. CDR3 protein: CASSLAGVGLVEQFF. The CDR3 nucleotides are TGTGCCAGCAGCTTAGCGGGAGTTGGCTTAGTGGAGCAGTTCTTC.

The chain couples TRBV7-6 to TRBJ2-5, with D perhaps matching TRBD1 (5 bases). Germline CDR1 reads SGHVS; CDR2 reads FNYEAQ. The germline V and J ends were trimmed by 1 base and 0 bases, with 6 bases remaining between them. The CDR3 sequence is 14 residues long. The CDR3 here is CASSLGGYQETQYF. DNA for the CDR3: TGTGCCAGCAGCTTAGGGGGCTACCAAGAGACCCAGTACTTC.

This clone was picked up one time. The gene calls are TRBV28 and TRBJ2-7; 7 bases are a match to TRBD1. V shed 3 bases, J shed 3 bases, and the junction held 11 bases outside the gene matches. The germline gives CDR1 MDHEN, CDR2 SYDVKM. The CDR3 consists of 16 residues. The CDR3 nucleotides are TGTGCCAGCAGTTTGGGCCCGACAGGGCTGCACTACGAGCAGTACTTC. The encoded protein is CASSLGPTGLHYEQYF.

V gene TRBV6-4 combines with J gene TRBJ2-7, with 10 bases aligning to TRBD2. The CDR3 sequence is 16 residues long. Germline V gene data show CDR1 as MRHNA and CDR2 as SNTAGT. With 9 bases clipped from V and 6 bases from J, the junction kept 17 bases outside the gene matches. The CDR3 DNA sequence: TGTGCCAGGACAGTCTATATCCAAGCGGGAGGGTCCGAGCAGTACTTC. This encodes CARTVYIQAGGSEQYF.

J is TRBJ1-1 and V is TRBV19, with TRBD1 as a possible D gene (5 bases). Trimming removed 3 bases from V and 3 bases from J, with 14 bases in between. This CDR3 is built from 15 residues. Per the germline V gene, CDR1 is LNHDA and CDR2 is SQIVND (reference sequence). The CDR3 protein is CASSISRTQHTEAFF. The DNA for the CDR3 is TGTGCCAGTAGTATCAGTCGGACACAACACACTGAAGCTTTCTTT.

DNA of the CDR3: TGTGCCAGCAGCCCGACAGGAGGAGGCAATCAGCCCCAGCATTTT. Its translation is CASSPTGGGNQPQHF. The V gene is TRBV4-2, the J gene TRBJ1-5; TRBD1 might be the D (6 bases). This CDR3 contains 15 residues. Germline V gene sequence: CDR1 LGHNA, CDR2 YNFKEQ. With 4 bases removed from V and 2 bases from J, the gap between germline ends came to 12 bases.

Notes on this clone: At one end, the junction sequence differs from germline, possibly due to a read error. The chain links TRBV20-1 to TRBJ2-1; 7 bases fit TRBD2. This CDR3 spans 11 amino acids. Germline-derived CDR1 and CDR2 are DFQATT and SNEGSKA (reference sequence). CDR3 in amino acids: CSARDPGLFLF. CDR3 nucleotides: TGCAGTGCTAGAGATCCGGGACTATTCCTCTTC.

The chain has TRBV6-5 and TRBJ1-5; 7 bases match TRBD1. The length of the CDR3 is 13 residues. The germline V gene has CDR1 MNHEY and CDR2 SVGAGI. V shed 6 bases, J shed 7 bases, and the junction held 6 bases outside the gene matches. CDR3 loop: CASSEQGWQPQHF. The CDR3, as DNA: TGTGCCAGCAGCGAACAGGGGTGGCAGCCCCAGCATTTT.

The V call is TRBV7-8, the J call TRBJ2-6, with D perhaps TRBD1 (6 bases). With 2 bases removed from V and 2 bases from J, the gap between germline ends came to 16 bases. The CDR3 runs 18 residues. Per germline, CDR1 SGHVS and CDR2 FQNEAQ. The CDR3 protein is CASSLIGRGSTGANVLTF. The CDR3 region has the DNA TGTGCCAGCAGCTTAATTGGCAGGGGCAGTACTGGGGCCAACGTCCTGACTTTC.

The chain couples TRBV15 to TRBJ2-3; the D gene is possibly TRBD2 (6 bases). V shed 8 bases and J shed 2 bases, with 17 bases lying between them. The CDR3 spans 15 residues. Germline-derived CDR1 and CDR2 are LNHNV and YYDKDF (reference sequence). In nucleotides, the CDR3 is TGTGCCACCCTTTACGACTCGGGGGTCACAGATACGCAGTATTTT. Protein product: CATLYDSGVTDTQYF.

Only a few counts were recorded for this clone. The chain couples TRBV29-1 to TRBJ1-2; D gene ambiguous. With 6 bases removed from V and 2 bases from J, the gap between germline ends came to 13 bases. The CDR3 runs 13 residues. Looked up from germline, CDR1 is SQVTM and CDR2 is ANQGSEA. The CDR3 reads CSVPQERNYGYTF. For the CDR3, the DNA is TGCAGCGTCCCTCAGGAGCGGAACTATGGCTACACCTTC.

The V gene is TRBV6-6, the J gene TRBJ1-2; no clear D. V lost 0 bases and J 6 bases, leaving 5 bases between the germline ends. Germline assignment: CDR1 MNHNY and CDR2 SVGAGI (reference sequence). This CDR3 spans 12 amino acids. CDR3 loop: CASSYSEDGYTF. In DNA form, the CDR3 reads TGTGCCAGCAGTTACTCGGAGGATGGCTACACCTTC.

The chain links TRBV29-1 to TRBJ2-5; possibly TRBD1 for D (6 bases). Germline CDR1 reads SQVTM; CDR2 reads ANQGSEA. V was shortened by 4 bases and J by 1 base, with 7 bases between the two germline ends. The CDR3 contains 12 residues. For the CDR3, the DNA is TGCAGCGTTGCGGACAGCCAAGAGACCCAGTACTTC. This translates into CSVADSQETQYF.

The chain recombines TRBV27 with TRBJ2-1; D may be TRBD1 (5 bases). Trimming took off 6 bases at V and 4 bases at J, with 13 bases between the two ends. This CDR3 is 14 amino acids long. The germline CDR1 and CDR2 sequences are MNHEY and SMNVEV (reference sequence). The chain's CDR3 is CASRTEALYNEQFF. The CDR3 region has the DNA TGTGCCAGCAGGACAGAGGCCCTATACAATGAGCAGTTCTTC.

The genes are TRBV4-2 and TRBJ2-2, with TRBD2 as a possible D gene (5 bases). V lost 6 bases and J 4 bases, leaving 18 bases between the germline ends. Per the germline V gene, CDR1 is LGHNA and CDR2 is YNFKEQ. The CDR3 covers 16 residues. The CDR3 loop is CASRQHGSSGTGELFF. CDR3 nucleotide sequence: TGTGCCAGCAGACAACATGGGAGTTCGGGCACCGGGGAGCTGTTTTTT.

The chain employs TRBV18 and TRBJ2-5, with 8 positions matching TRBD2. This CDR3 spans 16 amino acids. Germline CDR1 is KGHSH and CDR2 is LQKENI. Trimming took 2 bases from V and 0 from J; bases not matched to a gene: 5. Written as DNA, the CDR3 is TGTGCCAGCTCACCAAGGGCTAGCGGGTACCAAGAGACCCAGTACTTC. It specifies CASSPRASGYQETQYF.

The J gene is TRBJ2-3, the V gene TRBV7-2, with TRBD2 identical over 8 bases. Germline CDR1 and CDR2: SGHTA and FQGNSA. Trimming took 4 bases from V and 4 from J; bases not matched to a gene: 10. This CDR3 contains 16 residues. CDR3 in amino acids: CASSSTSGQIADTQYF. For the CDR3, the DNA is TGTGCCAGCAGCTCTACTAGCGGACAAATCGCAGATACGCAGTATTTT.

This clone was observed once. The V gene is TRBV5-1, the J gene TRBJ2-5; the match to TRBD2 covers 12 bases. V dropped 3 bases and J dropped 2; count of bases not matched to a gene: 5. Germline lookup yields CDR1 SGHRS and CDR2 YFSETQ. This CDR3 comprises 16 residues. The CDR3 sequence is CASSSRTSGAQETQYF. The CDR3 coding sequence is TGCGCCAGCAGCTCGCGGACTAGCGGGGCACAAGAGACCCAGTACTTC.

The chain uses TRBV18 and TRBJ2-5; 10 bases agree with TRBD2. Unmatched junction bases numbered 3, after V lost 3 bases and J lost 5 bases. CDR3 length: 14 residues. The germline V gene encodes CDR1 KGHSH and CDR2 LQKENI. For the CDR3, the DNA is TGTGCCAGCTCACCCTTAGCGGGAGGTGAGACCCAGTACTTC. Translating it yields CASSPLAGGETQYF.